This T cell receptor (beta chain) comes out of a study of CD8 T cells in Susac syndrome. Study-level information: Each patient with Susac syndrome, at the time of blood draw, was therapy-naive, on corticosteroids, or on intravenous immunoglobulin alone.

Reverse transcription of roughly 0.5 to 1 ug RNA was performed with random hexamers. TCRdb re-called the immunoSEQ multiplex PCR reads through MiXCR, storing one row per CDR3 protein. The sample carries roughly 250,000 distinct CDR3 sequences, almost 97% recorded once. The CDR3 totals 22 residues. The germline gives CDR1 MDHEN, CDR2 SYDVKM. V dropped 0 bases and J dropped 0 bases, with 27 bases sitting between them. Sequencing was carried out using CD4+ T cells from PBMCs. The receptor was derived from a human donor with Susac syndrome. The chain joins TRBV28 to TRBJ2-4; D may be TRBD1 or TRBD2 (5 bases each). The CDR3 is CASSLWSGFEGRSSLAKNIQYF. DNA for the CDR3: TGTGCCAGCAGTTTATGGTCCGGCTTTGAGGGGCGATCCTCCTTAGCCAAAAACATTCAGTACTTC.